This TCR beta chain was identified during a study of T cells after yellow fever vaccination. TCRdb called the 5' RACE reads again in MiXCR, with one record for every CDR3 protein. Of about 360,000 distinct CDR3 sequences in the sample, under 7.5% were seen once. The CDR3 loop spans 13 amino acids. Germline lookup yields CDR1 MNHNS and CDR2 SASEGT. This clonotype has a count of ten or more. The chain carries TRBV6-1 and TRBJ2-1, with a possible D match to TRBD1 (6 bases). This receptor was taken from a man aged 25 to 40 who received the YFV17D yellow fever vaccine. Sequences were derived from PBMCs, sampled 5 days after the yellow fever booster vaccination. CDR3 nucleotides: TGTGGAAGTAGGGGGAGCTCCTACAATGAGCAGTTCTTC. It specifies CGSRGSSYNEQFF.